This TCR beta chain was sequenced in a study of blood T cell repertoires in COVID-19. Clones were sequenced by immunoSEQ multiplex PCR, and TCRdb holds only the in-frame ones, with some missing. The sample has roughly 150,000 clones; about 85% are singletons. Germline CDR1 and CDR2: SGHVS and FNYEAQ. V lost 6 bases and J lost 4, with 15 bases in between. There are 14 residues in the CDR3. Sequencing was performed on peripheral blood. This receptor was obtained from a man at least 80 years old with COVID-19, enrolled during active disease. This sequence joins TRBV7-6 and TRBJ2-5; possible D gene TRBD1, 6 bases. CDR3 amino acids: CASSSTGRGETQYF. In nucleotides, the CDR3 is TGTGCCAGCAGTTCTACAGGGCGAGGAGAGACCCAGTACTTC.